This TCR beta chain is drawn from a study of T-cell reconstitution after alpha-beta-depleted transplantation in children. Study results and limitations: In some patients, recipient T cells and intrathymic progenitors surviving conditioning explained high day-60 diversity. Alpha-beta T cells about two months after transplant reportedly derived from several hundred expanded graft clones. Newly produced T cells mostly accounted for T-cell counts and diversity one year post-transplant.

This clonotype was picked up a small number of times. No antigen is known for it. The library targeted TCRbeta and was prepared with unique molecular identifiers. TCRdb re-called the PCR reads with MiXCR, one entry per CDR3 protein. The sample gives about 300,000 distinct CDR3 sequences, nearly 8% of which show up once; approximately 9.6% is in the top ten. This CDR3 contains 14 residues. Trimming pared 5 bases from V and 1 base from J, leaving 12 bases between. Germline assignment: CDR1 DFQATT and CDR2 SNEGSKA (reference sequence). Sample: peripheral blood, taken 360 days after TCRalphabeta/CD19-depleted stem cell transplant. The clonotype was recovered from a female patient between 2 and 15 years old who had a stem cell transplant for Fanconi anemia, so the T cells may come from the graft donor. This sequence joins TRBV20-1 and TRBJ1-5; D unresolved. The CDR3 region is CSAGLARSNQPQHF. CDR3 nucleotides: TGCAGTGCTGGCCTCGCGCGGAGCAATCAGCCCCAGCATTTT.